The 8 T cell receptor beta chains reported below all come from one sample, sequenced in a study of HIV-infected patients and healthy controls. One entry per CDR3 protein results from TCRdb running MiXCR on the 5' RACE reads. The sample lists tens of thousands of distinct CDR3 sequences, around 21% occurring once. The sequenced sample consisted of CD4+ T cells from blood. Receptor source: a human donor in good health.

This clonotype was detected many times. The V gene is TRBV7-9, the J gene TRBJ2-1; 15 bases agree with TRBD2. The CDR3 has 16 amino acids. From germline, CDR1 is SEHNR and CDR2 FQNEAQ (reference sequence). The junction had 4 bases not matched to a gene; V was cut back by 1 base and J by 9 bases. The CDR3 bases are TGTGCCAGCAGCTTAGGGACTAGCGGGAGGGCTTTTGAGCAGTTCTTC. Protein: CASSLGTSGRAFEQFF.

This rearrangement joins TRBV20-1 to TRBJ1-5; TRBD1 might be the D (6 bases). The germline CDR1 and CDR2 sequences are DFQATT and SNEGSKA (reference sequence). The V end was cut by 5 bases, the J end by 3 bases, with 14 bases between. CDR3 size: 14 residues. CDR3 in DNA: TGCAGTGCTGGCGGGACACTCGTCAATCAGCCCCAGCATTTT. Protein sequence: CSAGGTLVNQPQHF.

The CDR3 spells CASSNDRGSHQPQHF. DNA of the CDR3: TGTGCCAGCAGTAACGACAGGGGTAGTCATCAGCCCCAGCATTTT. The chain links TRBV2 to TRBJ1-5; 8 nucleotides line up with TRBD1. J lost 5 bases, V lost 5 bases, and 8 bases had no gene match. The CDR3 length is 15 residues. Germline assignment: CDR1 SNHLY and CDR2 FYNNEI. The whole variable domain, filled in from reference TRBV2 and TRBJ1-5, reads EPEVTQTPSHQVTQMGQEVILRCVPISNHLYFYWYRQILGQKVEFLVSFYNNEISEKSEIFDDQFSVERPDGSNFTLKIRSTKLEDSAMYFCASSNDRGSHQPQHFGDGTRLSIL.

The table lists this clonotype with a count of one. A much larger clone is a single base away; this may be a read error. The chain joins TRBV7-9 to TRBJ1-3; the D is unclear. V dropped 6 bases and J dropped 0 bases, with 6 bases sitting between them. CDR3 length: 13 amino acids. CDR1 and CDR2 (germline): SEHNR, FQNEAQ (reference sequence). The CDR3 loop is CASRHSSGNTIYF. CDR3 nucleotides: TGTGCCAGCAGACACAGCTCTGGAAACACCATATATTTT.

The chain combines TRBV7-9 with TRBJ2-2, with a weak D call TRBD1 (5 bases). Trimming pared 0 bases from V and 2 bases from J, leaving 10 bases between. There are 16 residues in the CDR3. Germline V gene lookup returns CDR1 SEHNR and CDR2 FQNEAQ (reference sequence). This chain's CDR3 is CASSLASGHNTGELFF. The CDR3 coding sequence is TGTGCCAGCAGCTTAGCGTCCGGACACAACACCGGGGAGCTGTTTTTT.

This clonotype appeared a few times. The gene calls are TRBV30 and TRBJ1-1; D uncertain. The CDR3 extends over 10 amino acids. The V end was cut by 2 bases, the J end by 11 bases, with 9 bases between. In germline, CDR1 is GTSNPN, CDR2 SVGIG (reference sequence). The CDR3 sequence is CAWSPIGAFF. The CDR3 DNA reads as TGTGCCTGGAGTCCGATTGGGGCTTTCTTT.

This clonotype came up a few times. The V gene is TRBV30, the J gene TRBJ1-2, with a weak D call TRBD1 (6 bases). The CDR3 length is 14 residues. Trimming pared 4 bases from V and 4 bases from J, leaving 16 bases between. Looked up from germline, CDR1 is GTSNPN and CDR2 is SVGIG (reference sequence). CDR3 DNA sequence: TGTGCCTGGATTCCACAGGGATTGACCTATGGCTACACCTTC. It is translated as CAWIPQGLTYGYTF.

This chain joins TRBV24-1 and TRBJ2-1, with 7 bases matching TRBD2. CDR1 is KGHDR and CDR2 is SFDVKD in the germline V gene. CDR3 length: 14 residues. Unmatched junction bases numbered 4, after V lost 7 bases and J lost 2 bases. CDR3: CATSPSGAYNEQFF. The CDR3 region has the DNA TGTGCCACCAGCCCTAGCGGAGCCTACAATGAGCAGTTCTTC.